The 23 T cell receptor beta chains below were found in one sample sequenced in a study of shared clonotypes between healthy human individuals. Using immunoSEQ multiplex PCR, the repertoire was profiled, and TCRdb retains in-frame clones only, with some absent. The sample yields about 2.1 million clones, 85% to 95% seen once. CD45RO-negative, CCR7-positively selected cells formed the naive CD8 fraction, excluding terminally differentiated effector memory CD45RA+ cells. Sequences were obtained from naive CD8+ T cells from PBMCs. The receptors shown here come from a man younger than 35 in good health. Some clones in this sample may be carry-over from other donors' samples.

This chain uses TRBV13 with TRBJ2-1; weak D call: TRBD1 (6 bases). Germline loops: CDR1 PRHDT, CDR2 FYEKMQ (reference sequence). Trimming pared 4 bases from V and 5 bases from J, leaving 12 bases between. The CDR3 is made up of 14 amino acids. Here the CDR3 DNA reads TGTGCCAGCAGCTCCCGGGACAACAACAATGAGCAGTTCTTC. Its translation is CASSSRDNNNEQFF.

V and J are TRBV27 and TRBJ2-7; D perhaps matches TRBD1 (6 bases). The CDR3 contains 14 residues. The V end lost 8 bases, the J end lost 3 bases, and 17 bases lay between the germline ends. The germline V gene encodes CDR1 MNHEY and CDR2 SMNVEV (reference sequence). The CDR3 coding sequence is TGTGCCAGCTCCAATTCAGGGGTAAGCTACGAGCAGTACTTC. Protein product: CASSNSGVSYEQYF.

The J gene is TRBJ2-5, the V gene TRBV2; D not resolved. CDR1 is SNHLY, CDR2 FYNNEI, per germline. The CDR3 is made up of 11 amino acids. Trimming left V 3 bases short and J 9 bases short, with 8 bases between. CDR3 nucleotides: TGTGCCAGCAGTGATCCCCTCCCCCAGTACTTC. This codes for CASSDPLPQYF.

The chain combines TRBV13 with TRBJ2-2, with 8 bases matching TRBD1. After removal of 5 bases from V and 4 bases from J, the junction contained 18 bases not matched to a gene. The length of the CDR3 is 19 residues. The germline gives CDR1 PRHDT, CDR2 FYEKMQ (reference sequence). The CDR3 DNA reads TGTGCCAGCAGCCTCAAATCCCCTAGACCGACAGGGGTCACCGGGGAGCTGTTTTTT. It specifies CASSLKSPRPTGVTGELFF.

The rearrangement joins TRBV7-8 to TRBJ2-7; 9 bases are shared with TRBD2. Losses at the gene ends were 5 bases for V and 5 bases for J; bases not matched to a gene: 22. The CDR3 totals 19 residues. CDR1 is SGHVS, CDR2 FQNEAQ, per germline. The CDR3 loop is CASSPPLGTSPGGVDEQYF. The CDR3 DNA reads as TGTGCCAGCAGCCCGCCCCTCGGGACTAGCCCGGGGGGTGTCGACGAGCAGTACTTC.

This sequence joins TRBV28 and TRBJ2-7, with TRBD2 as a possible D gene (7 bases). The CDR3 runs 14 residues. Trimming pared 4 bases from V and 5 bases from J, leaving 15 bases between. CDR1 is MDHEN and CDR2 is SYDVKM in the germline V gene. CDR3 bases: TGTGCCAGCAGTTCCCCCACGGGGGGCGACGAGCAGTACTTC. The encoded protein is CASSSPTGGDEQYF.

The chain is built from TRBV4-2 and TRBJ1-5; D gene uncertain. CDR1 is LGHNA, CDR2 YNFKEQ, per germline. The V and J ends lost 0 bases and 6 bases respectively, with 15 bases between them. This CDR3 contains 16 residues. In DNA, the CDR3 is TGTGCCAGCAGCCAAGATATCCGGACCCCCGCTCAGCCCCAGCATTTT. This gives the protein CASSQDIRTPAQPQHF.

Note on this clone: This sample also contains other DNA sequences that code for the same CDR3. The genes are TRBV9 and TRBJ2-7, with 9 positions matching TRBD2. J lost 2 bases, V lost 2 bases, and 5 bases had no gene match. The V gene's germline CDR1 is SGDLS and CDR2 YYNGEE. The CDR3 extends over 15 amino acids. The CDR3 protein is CASSVGTSPTYEQYF. The CDR3 DNA sequence: TGTGCCAGCAGCGTCGGGACTAGCCCTACCTACGAGCAGTACTTC.

This sequence joins TRBV27 and TRBJ2-1; D call uncertain. Germline V gene lookup returns CDR1 MNHEY and CDR2 SMNVEV (reference sequence). This CDR3 region has 15 residues. V was pared by 3 bases and J by 4 bases, with 13 bases between. The DNA of the CDR3 is TGTGCCAGCAGTTTCGGACCGGTGGAATACAATGAGCAGTTCTTC. This codes for CASSFGPVEYNEQFF.

This clone appeared a single time. The rearrangement links TRBV19 to TRBJ2-1; the match to TRBD2 covers 9 bases. J gave up 0 bases and V 4 bases, and 7 bases lay outside the gene matches. Germline V lookup: CDR1 LNHDA, CDR2 SQIVND (reference sequence). The CDR3 is 17 residues long. CDR3 coding DNA: TGTGCCAGTAGTAGCCTATTTAGCGGGAGCTCCTACAATGAGCAGTTCTTC. This encodes CASSSLFSGSSYNEQFF.

The rearrangement links TRBV28 to TRBJ2-7; possible D gene TRBD2, 6 bases. In germline, CDR1 is MDHEN, CDR2 SYDVKM. V was shortened by 6 bases and J by 5 bases, with 17 bases between the two germline ends. The CDR3 is 14 amino acids. The CDR3 is CASSATGVVHEQYF. As DNA, the CDR3 is TGTGCCAGCAGCGCGACGGGGGTAGTACACGAGCAGTACTTC.

In the case of this clone: The identical CDR3 is also encoded by other nucleotide sequences in the sample. The chain uses TRBV15 and TRBJ1-1; TRBD1 agrees at 8 bases. Germline V gene data show CDR1 as LNHNV and CDR2 as YYDKDF (reference sequence). There are 13 residues in the CDR3. J gave up 4 bases and V 3 bases, and 1 base lay outside the gene matches. The CDR3 region is CATSSDRGTEAFF. In nucleotides, the CDR3 is TGTGCCACCAGCAGCGACAGGGGCACTGAAGCTTTCTTT. The full variable domain, completed using reference TRBV15 and TRBJ1-1, is DAMVIQNPRYQVTQFGKPVTLSCSQTLNHNVMYWYQQKSSQAPKLLFHYYDKDFNNEADTPDNFQSRRPNTSFCFLDIRSPGLGDTAMYLCATSSDRGTEAFFGQGTRLTVV.

The rearrangement links TRBV7-6 to TRBJ2-5; 8 positions agree with TRBD1. The CDR3 consists of 13 residues. Germline V gives CDR1 SGHVS, CDR2 FNYEAQ. The ends lost 3 bases at V and 5 bases at J; junction bases unmatched: 2. CDR3 sequence: CASSLGQVETQYF. The CDR3 DNA is TGTGCCAGCAGCTTGGGACAGGTGGAGACCCAGTACTTC.

This chain connects TRBV7-9 to TRBJ2-3; TRBD2 matches 8 bases. This CDR3 has 16 residues. V lost 5 bases, J lost 0 bases, and 7 bases stayed unmatched. Germline-derived CDR1 and CDR2 are SEHNR and FQNEAQ (reference sequence). Here the CDR3 reads CASSGAGLESTDTQYF. DNA for the CDR3: TGTGCCAGCAGCGGTGCGGGACTAGAAAGCACAGATACGCAGTATTTT.

J is TRBJ2-1 and V is TRBV30; 8 bases are shared with TRBD2. Germline V gene sequence: CDR1 GTSNPN, CDR2 SVGIG (reference sequence). Trimming at V came to 3 bases and at J to 7 bases, leaving 5 bases not matched to a gene. The CDR3 consists of 13 residues. The CDR3 reads CAWSGRAFNEQFF. The DNA of the CDR3 is TGTGCCTGGAGCGGGAGGGCCTTTAATGAGCAGTTCTTC.

With regard to this clone: Relative to the germline gene, one junction end is altered; a read error may explain this. This chain uses TRBV2 with TRBJ1-3; D is possibly TRBD1 (5 bases). The CDR3 covers 17 residues. The V gene's germline CDR1 is SNHLY and CDR2 FYNNEI. CDR3 DNA: TGTGCCAGCAGATGGGGCCGAATTCCCCCTCTTGGAGACACCATATATTTT. This sequence encodes CASRWGRIPPLGDTIYF.

The J gene is TRBJ2-1, the V gene TRBV5-6, with 7 bases identical to TRBD2. Germline-derived CDR1 and CDR2 are SGHDT and YYEEEE. The CDR3 runs to 15 residues. V shed 4 bases, J shed 8 bases, and the junction held 12 bases outside the gene matches. Here the CDR3 reads CASSLGPAAGDEQFF. The CDR3 DNA is TGTGCCAGCAGCCTTGGGCCGGCCGCGGGGGATGAGCAGTTCTTC.

This chain joins TRBV9 and TRBJ2-1; 8 positions agree with TRBD2. The CDR3 consists of 16 residues. The germline V gene has CDR1 SGDLS and CDR2 YYNGEE. Germline trimming cut 1 base from V and 6 bases from J; bases unmatched to any gene: 9. CDR3 protein: CASSVFAGGRVNEQFF. The CDR3 DNA reads as TGTGCCAGCAGCGTATTTGCGGGAGGCCGGGTCAATGAGCAGTTCTTC.

The rearrangement uses TRBV10-3 and TRBJ1-5; D ambiguous. This CDR3 is built from 12 residues. The V end lost 3 bases, the J end lost 5 bases, and 5 bases lay between the germline ends. Germline V lookup: CDR1 ENHRY, CDR2 SYGVKD. CDR3 amino acids: CAISDSDQPQHF. The CDR3 region has the DNA TGTGCCATCAGTGACAGCGATCAGCCCCAGCATTTT.

This rearrangement joins TRBV6-5 to TRBJ2-7, with 7 nucleotides matching TRBD1. CDR3 length: 15 amino acids. V lost 6 bases to trimming and J lost 3 bases; unmatched junction nucleotides: 11. Per germline, CDR1 MNHEY and CDR2 SVGAGI. The CDR3 loop is CASSGVRDSFYEQYF. The CDR3 DNA reads as TGTGCCAGCAGCGGGGTCCGGGACAGCTTCTACGAGCAGTACTTC.

The chain joins TRBV4-3 to TRBJ2-2; D unclear. Trimming removed 1 base at V and 4 bases at J, with 16 bases between. Germline values: CDR1 LGHNA, CDR2 YSLEER. The CDR3 consists of 17 residues. The DNA for the CDR3 is TGCGCCAGCAGCCAAGGAACGACAACTGCGACCACCGGGGAGCTGTTTTTT. It encodes CASSQGTTTATTGELFF.

The rearrangement uses TRBV28 and TRBJ2-7; 9 bases line up with TRBD2. V shed 5 bases, J shed 5 bases, and the junction held 7 bases outside the gene matches. The germline V gene has CDR1 MDHEN and CDR2 SYDVKM. The CDR3 spans 14 residues. The chain's CDR3 is CASSQWTSVHEQYF. CDR3 in DNA: TGTGCCAGCAGTCAGTGGACTAGCGTGCACGAGCAGTACTTC.

Turning to this clone: Other DNA sequences of this sample code for an identical CDR3. The genes are TRBV9 and TRBJ2-5; D is undetermined. In germline, CDR1 is SGDLS, CDR2 YYNGEE. With 0 bases removed from V and 2 bases from J, the gap between germline ends came to 8 bases. CDR3 length equals 14 residues. CDR3 sequence: CASSVVGGQETQYF. The CDR3 DNA follows: TGTGCCAGCAGCGTAGTGGGCGGACAAGAGACCCAGTACTTC.